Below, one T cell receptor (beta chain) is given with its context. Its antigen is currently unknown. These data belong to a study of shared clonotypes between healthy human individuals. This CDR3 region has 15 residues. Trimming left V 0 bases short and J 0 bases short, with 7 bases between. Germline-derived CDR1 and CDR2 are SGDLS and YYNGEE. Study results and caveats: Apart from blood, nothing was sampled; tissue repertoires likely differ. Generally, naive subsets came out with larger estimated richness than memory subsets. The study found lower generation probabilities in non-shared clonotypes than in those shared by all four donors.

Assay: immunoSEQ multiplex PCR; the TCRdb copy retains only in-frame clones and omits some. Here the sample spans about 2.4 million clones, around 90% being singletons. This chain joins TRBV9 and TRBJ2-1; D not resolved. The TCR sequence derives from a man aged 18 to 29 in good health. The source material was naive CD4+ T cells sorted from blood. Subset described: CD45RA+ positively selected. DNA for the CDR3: TGTGCCAGCAGCGTAGAAGGAAACTCCTACAATGAGCAGTTCTTC. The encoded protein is CASSVEGNSYNEQFF.